Following are 2 T cell receptor beta chains from one sample sequenced in a study of Graves' ophthalmopathy and Graves' hyperthyroidism. Amplification of the TCR beta CDR3 regions used RNA transcripts (as template). The library came from an HTBI-primed first-round RT-PCR and a second-round multiplex PCR. TCRdb reprocessed the multiplex PCR reads via MiXCR and lists one record per CDR3 protein. This table holds 680,000 or so distinct CDR3 sequences, over 20% found once. The specimen was peripheral blood. Receptor source: a woman aged 18-35 years with stable Graves' hyperthyroidism. Some clones in this sample may be carry-over from other donors' samples.

This clonotype was detected many times. This sequence joins TRBV15 and TRBJ2-7; 7 bases are a match to TRBD1. Unmatched junction bases numbered 18, after V lost 5 bases and J lost 5 bases. Germline lookup yields CDR1 LNHNV and CDR2 YYDKDF (reference sequence). CDR3 length equals 17 residues. This CDR3 reads CATSPGTDHSWSDEQYF. The DNA of the CDR3 is TGTGCCACCAGCCCCGGGACAGATCACTCCTGGTCGGACGAGCAGTACTTC. Combining the CDR3 with reference TRBV15 and TRBJ2-7 gives the whole variable domain DAMVIQNPRYQVTQFGKPVTLSCSQTLNHNVMYWYQQKSSQAPKLLFHYYDKDFNNEADTPDNFQSRRPNTSFCFLDIRSPGLGDTAMYLCATSPGTDHSWSDEQYFGPGTRLTVT.

This clonotype has a handful of counts. This chain uses TRBV18 with TRBJ1-2; 9 nucleotides align to TRBD1. CDR1 KGHSH and CDR2 LQKENI come from the germline V gene. CDR3 length: 15 residues. Trimming cost V 6 bases and J 10 bases; bases outside gene matches: 15. The CDR3 loop reads CASSRGRDRAGDYTF. CDR3 sequence (DNA): TGTGCCAGCTCCCGGGGGCGGGACAGGGCCGGCGACTACACCTTC.